A single sample is the source of the 9 T cell receptor beta chains below, sequenced in a study of cytomegalovirus exposure and HLA in healthy donors. Sequenced by immunoSEQ multiplex PCR; TCRdb stores in-frame clones only, minus some. This sample has a few hundred thousand clones, with about nine tenths found just once. Sequencing was done on a sample of PBMCs. Receptor source: a woman between 25 and 40 years old in good health and CMV-seronegative.

The chain employs TRBV7-9 and TRBJ2-7; TRBD2 agrees at 9 bases. This CDR3 has 15 residues. V trimming: 3 bases; J trimming: 0 bases; junction bases outside the gene matches: 3. In germline, CDR1 is SEHNR, CDR2 FQNEAQ (reference sequence). CDR3 residues: CASSFLAGSSYEQYF. As DNA, the CDR3 is TGTGCCAGCAGCTTCCTAGCGGGAAGCTCCTACGAGCAGTACTTC.

The chain recombines TRBV7-6 with TRBJ2-2; D is possibly TRBD2 (5 bases). The V and J ends lost 4 bases and 6 bases respectively, with 9 bases between them. The CDR3 contains 13 residues. Germline CDR1 is SGHVS and CDR2 is FNYEAQ. CDR3 bases: TGTGCCAGCAGCTGGTCGGGGTCCGGGGAGCTGTTTTTT. Amino acid sequence: CASSWSGSGELFF.

This clone was seen once. V is TRBV7-3 and J is TRBJ2-1, with D perhaps matching TRBD2 (6 bases). V lost 4 bases to trimming and J lost 6 bases, with 16 bases between them. CDR1 SGHTA and CDR2 FQGTGA come from the germline V gene. This CDR3 has 15 amino acids. CDR3 amino acids: CASSSGLLTSNEQFF. The CDR3 DNA sequence: TGTGCCAGCAGCTCCGGACTATTAACGAGCAATGAGCAGTTCTTC.

This sequence joins TRBV7-9 and TRBJ2-1; 7 bases line up with TRBD2. This CDR3 contains 18 residues. The trim removed 0 bases at V and 1 base at J, leaving 9 bases unmatched. Germline V CDR1 and CDR2: SEHNR, FQNEAQ (reference sequence). The CDR3 protein is CASSLAQGLAASYNEQFF. DNA for the CDR3: TGTGCCAGCAGCTTAGCGCAAGGGCTAGCGGCGTCCTACAATGAGCAGTTCTTC.

CDR3 DNA: TGCGCCAGCAGCTTTGAAGGGAACACCTACGAGCAGTACTTC. Protein product: CASSFEGNTYEQYF. The chain has TRBV5-1 and TRBJ2-7; D unclear. Germline lookup yields CDR1 SGHRS and CDR2 YFSETQ. V was trimmed by 2 bases and J by 2 bases, leaving 11 bases between them. This CDR3 is 14 amino acids long.

V is TRBV5-1 and J is TRBJ2-2; 11 bases are a match to TRBD2. J gave up 2 bases and V 2 bases, and 2 bases lay outside the gene matches. Germline V gene lookup returns CDR1 SGHRS and CDR2 YFSETQ. This CDR3 has 16 residues. CDR3 residues: CASSFLAGGNTGELFF. In DNA, the CDR3 is TGCGCCAGCAGCTTTCTAGCGGGAGGAAACACCGGGGAGCTGTTTTTT.

The gene calls are TRBV28 and TRBJ1-1; 7 bases align to TRBD1. This CDR3 spans 14 amino acids. V shed 5 bases and J 6 bases; nucleotides not matched to a gene: 9. CDR1 MDHEN and CDR2 SYDVKM come from the germline V gene. The CDR3 coding sequence is TGTGCCAGCAGTCCACAGACAGGGTATTCTGAAGCTTTCTTT. It codes for CASSPQTGYSEAFF.

The genes are TRBV7-2 and TRBJ2-2, with 14 bases aligning to TRBD2. CDR1 is SGHTA and CDR2 is FQGNSA in the germline V gene. This CDR3 spans 19 amino acids. V trimming: 0 bases; J trimming: 3 bases; junction bases outside the gene matches: 6. CDR3 DNA sequence: TGTGCCAGCAGCTTAGCGGGACTAGCGGGAGATCTGCACACCGGGGAGCTGTTTTTT. Its translation is CASSLAGLAGDLHTGELFF.

As DNA, the CDR3 is TGTGCCAGCAGCGGGACAGGGGACTACGAGCAGTACTTC. Translating gives CASSGTGDYEQYF. The gene calls are TRBV7-9 and TRBJ2-7; 10 nucleotides match TRBD1. Germline V gene data show CDR1 as SEHNR and CDR2 as FQNEAQ (reference sequence). The CDR3 is 13 amino acids. Germline trimming cut 5 bases from V and 3 bases from J; bases unmatched to any gene: 1.